This T cell receptor (beta chain) was recorded in a study of blood T cell repertoires in COVID-19. In the study's own analysis: Amplification with reference gene primers provided the estimates of nucleated cell counts. TCRdb's copy holds only in-frame clones and misses some; the assay was immunoSEQ multiplex PCR. The DNA was the basis for D and trimming; V, J and clone size are from that table. The sample lists 150,000 to 200,000 clones, 87% occurring once. Germline CDR1 reads MNHNY; CDR2 reads SVGAGI (reference sequence). Unmatched junction bases numbered 6, after V lost 2 bases and J lost 10 bases. CDR3 length equals 15 residues.

The sequencing input was peripheral blood. This chain joins TRBV6-6 and TRBJ1-6; the match to TRBD1 covers 9 bases. The origin of this receptor is a woman aged 50 to 60 with acute or convalescent COVID-19. CDR3 in amino acids: CASSYRDREYSPLHF. Here the CDR3 DNA reads TGTGCCAGCAGTTACCGGGACAGGGAGTACTCACCCCTCCACTTT.